This TCR beta chain was sequenced in a study of cytomegalovirus exposure and HLA in healthy donors. Study details: In an earlier analysis, 90 million to 120 million unique TCR beta sequences were found from some 180 million T cells. HLA-typed donors were the source of approximately 85 million unique TCRs held in an early data release. The study, taken as a whole, reports: A later examination showed that TCR association rates differed by HLA locus, with DRB1 most and HLA-C fewest.

In the PCR, 60 Vbeta and 13 Jbeta primers were used. How the authors handled the data: Later analysis identified 80 million to 90 million unique TCR beta chains, about 10 million shared. Repertoires were generated with immunoSEQ multiplex PCR, while TCRdb's copy carries only in-frame clones and drops some. The DNA was the basis for D and trimming; V, J and clone size are from that table. The sample includes 150,000 to 180,000 clones, roughly 77% of them seen just once. Germline values: CDR1 MNHNS, CDR2 SASEGT. Trimming pared 7 bases from V and 6 bases from J, leaving 12 bases between. The CDR3 is 12 amino acids. Notes on this clone: Its cognate antigen is unknown.

V usage is TRBV6-1 and J usage is TRBJ1-1; the D gene is possibly TRBD1 (6 bases). This sequence originates from a man under 40 in good health and CMV-seropositive. The sample consisted of PBMCs. CDR3 loop: CASNWGGAEAFF. DNA for the CDR3: TGTGCCAGCAATTGGGGGGGCGCTGAAGCTTTCTTT.